This T cell receptor beta chain derives from a study of blood T cells in healthy people across ages. Regarding this clonotype: The antigen is unknown.

Unmatched junction bases numbered 5, after V lost 4 bases and J lost 4 bases. Per germline, CDR1 SGDLS and CDR2 YYNGEE. CDR3 length: 17 residues. A sample-barcoded 5' primer and a J-beta primer mix were used in a second PCR of roughly 7 to 12 cycles. The yield of each sample was at least 2.5 million CDR3-containing paired-end reads. TCRdb reprocessed the 5' RACE reads with MiXCR, giving one entry per CDR3 protein. The repertoire holds 1.4 million to 1.5 million distinct CDR3 sequences, with roughly 40% as singletons. Whole-study results and caveats: Roughly linear age-related decline in beta diversity appeared, significant by age around 40.

Each donor supplied approximately 10 milliliters of peripheral blood. The origin of this receptor is a woman aged 18-29 years in good health. The chain combines TRBV9 with TRBJ2-1, with 16 bases fitting TRBD2. The material sequenced was blood. CDR3 region: CASSFGTSGGGYNEQFF. CDR3 bases: TGTGCCAGCAGCTTCGGGACTAGCGGGGGGGGATACAATGAGCAGTTCTTC. Using reference TRBV9 and TRBJ2-1 for the parts outside the CDR3, the full variable domain is DSGVTQTPKHLITATGQRVTLRCSPRSGDLSVYWYQQSLDQGLQFLIQYYNGEERAKGNILERFSAQQFPDLHSELNLSSLELGDSALYFCASSFGTSGGGYNEQFFGPGTRLTVL.